This TCR beta chain was retrieved from a study of T cells in Graves' hyperthyroidism and ophthalmopathy. With respect to this clonotype: The antigen is not known.

Stable hyperthyroidism: no ophthalmopathy progression over 18 months of follow-up. Study-wide findings and caveats: Through a model of 13 V-J features, ophthalmopathy was separated from stable hyperthyroidism.

The source material, RNA transcripts, was used to amplify TCR beta CDR3 regions. The study used the HTBI primer set for a first-round RT-PCR of the TCR CDR3. TCRdb independently ran MiXCR on the multiplex PCR reads; one entry per CDR3 protein. The table shows over 450,000 distinct CDR3 sequences, with around 14% occurring only once. Germline V lookup: CDR1 MNHNS, CDR2 SASEGT. The CDR3 totals 16 residues. The V and J ends lost 6 bases and 1 base, in that order; junction bases with no gene match: 8. The sequencing sample was made of blood. This TCR came from a woman younger than 35 with Graves' hyperthyroidism. The genes are TRBV6-1 and TRBJ1-1, with 10 positions matching TRBD1. Here the CDR3 reads CASSSRQGARNTEAFF. The CDR3 DNA sequence: TGTGCCAGCAGCTCCAGACAGGGGGCCCGGAACACTGAAGCTTTCTTT.